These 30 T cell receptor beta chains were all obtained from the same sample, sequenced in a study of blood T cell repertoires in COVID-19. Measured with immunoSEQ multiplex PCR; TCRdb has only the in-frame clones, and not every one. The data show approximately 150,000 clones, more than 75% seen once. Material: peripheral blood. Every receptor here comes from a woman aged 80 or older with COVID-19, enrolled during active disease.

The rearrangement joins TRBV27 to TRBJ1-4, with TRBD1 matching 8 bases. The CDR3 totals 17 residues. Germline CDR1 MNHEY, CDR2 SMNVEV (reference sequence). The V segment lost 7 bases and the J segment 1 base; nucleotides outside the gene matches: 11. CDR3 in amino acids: CASTLQGAGGTNEKLFF. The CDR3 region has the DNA TGTGCCAGCACCTTGCAGGGGGCAGGAGGAACTAATGAAAAACTGTTTTTT.

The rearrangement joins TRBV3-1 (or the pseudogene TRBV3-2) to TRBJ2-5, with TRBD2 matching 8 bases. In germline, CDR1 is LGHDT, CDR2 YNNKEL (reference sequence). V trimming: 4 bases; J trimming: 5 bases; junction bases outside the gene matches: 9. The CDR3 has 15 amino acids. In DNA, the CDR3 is TGTGCCAGCAGCCTTCCGGGACGCGGGAGGGAGACCCAGTACTTC. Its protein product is CASSLPGRGRETQYF.

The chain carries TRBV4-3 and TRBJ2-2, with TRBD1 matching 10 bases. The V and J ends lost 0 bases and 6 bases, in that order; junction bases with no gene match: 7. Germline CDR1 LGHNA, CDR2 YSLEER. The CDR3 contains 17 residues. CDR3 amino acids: CASSQESAGQGSGELFF. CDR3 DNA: TGCGCCAGCAGCCAAGAGTCGGCGGGACAGGGGTCCGGGGAGCTGTTTTTT.

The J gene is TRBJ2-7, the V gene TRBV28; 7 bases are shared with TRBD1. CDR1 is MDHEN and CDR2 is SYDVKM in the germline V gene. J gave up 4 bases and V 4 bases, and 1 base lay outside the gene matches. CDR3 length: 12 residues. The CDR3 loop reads CASSWGQYEQYF. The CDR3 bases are TGTGCCAGCAGTTGGGGACAGTACGAGCAGTACTTC.

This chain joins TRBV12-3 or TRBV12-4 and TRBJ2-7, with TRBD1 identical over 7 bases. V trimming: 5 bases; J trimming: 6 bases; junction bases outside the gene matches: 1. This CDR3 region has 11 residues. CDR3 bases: TGTGCCAGCAGTAACAGGGGCGAGCAGTACTTC. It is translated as CASSNRGEQYF.

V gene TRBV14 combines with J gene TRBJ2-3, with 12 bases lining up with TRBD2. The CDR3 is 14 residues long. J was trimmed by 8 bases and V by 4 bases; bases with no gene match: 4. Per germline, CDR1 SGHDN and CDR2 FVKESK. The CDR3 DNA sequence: TGTGCCAGCAGCCCCGGGACTAGCGGGTCTACGCAGTATTTT. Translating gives CASSPGTSGSTQYF.

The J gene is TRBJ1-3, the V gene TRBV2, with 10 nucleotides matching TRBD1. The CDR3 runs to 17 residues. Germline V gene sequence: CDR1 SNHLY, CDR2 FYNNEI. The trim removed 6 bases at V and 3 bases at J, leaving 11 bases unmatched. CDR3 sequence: CASRRQGARDGGNTIYF. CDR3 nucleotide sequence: TGTGCCAGCAGGCGACAGGGGGCTCGGGATGGTGGAAACACCATATATTTT.

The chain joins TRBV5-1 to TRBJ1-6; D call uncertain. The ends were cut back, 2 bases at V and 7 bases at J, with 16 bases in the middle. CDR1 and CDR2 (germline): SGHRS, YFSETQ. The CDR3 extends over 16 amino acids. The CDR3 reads CASSFSQVAANSPLHF. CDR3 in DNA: TGCGCCAGCAGCTTTTCTCAAGTAGCAGCCAATTCACCCCTCCACTTT.

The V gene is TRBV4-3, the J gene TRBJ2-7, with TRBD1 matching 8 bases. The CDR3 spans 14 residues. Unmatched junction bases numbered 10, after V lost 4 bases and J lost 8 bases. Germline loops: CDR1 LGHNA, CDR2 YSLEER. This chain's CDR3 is CASSPQTGDPKQYF. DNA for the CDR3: TGCGCCAGCAGCCCGCAGACAGGGGACCCGAAGCAGTACTTC.

CDR3 loop: CASSPPLAGGSTDTQYF. CDR3 bases: TGTGCCAGCAGCCCTCCCTTAGCGGGAGGAAGCACAGATACGCAGTATTTT. The chain uses TRBV9 and TRBJ2-3; 10 positions agree with TRBD2. CDR3 length equals 17 residues. V lost 4 bases, J lost 0 bases, and 8 bases stayed unmatched. Per germline, CDR1 SGDLS and CDR2 YYNGEE. The full variable domain, its missing parts supplied by reference TRBV9 and TRBJ2-3, is DSGVTQTPKHLITATGQRVTLRCSPRSGDLSVYWYQQSLDQGLQFLIQYYNGEERAKGNILERFSAQQFPDLHSELNLSSLELGDSALYFCASSPPLAGGSTDTQYFGPGTRLTVL.

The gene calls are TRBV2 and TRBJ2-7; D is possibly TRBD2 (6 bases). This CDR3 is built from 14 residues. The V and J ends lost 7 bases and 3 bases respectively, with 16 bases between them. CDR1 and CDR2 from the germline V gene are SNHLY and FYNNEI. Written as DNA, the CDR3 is TGTGCCAGCATAGAGGGACTGGCCTTCTACGAGCAGTACTTC. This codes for CASIEGLAFYEQYF. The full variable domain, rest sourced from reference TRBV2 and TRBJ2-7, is EPEVTQTPSHQVTQMGQEVILRCVPISNHLYFYWYRQILGQKVEFLVSFYNNEISEKSEIFDDQFSVERPDGSNFTLKIRSTKLEDSAMYFCASIEGLAFYEQYFGPGTRLTVT.

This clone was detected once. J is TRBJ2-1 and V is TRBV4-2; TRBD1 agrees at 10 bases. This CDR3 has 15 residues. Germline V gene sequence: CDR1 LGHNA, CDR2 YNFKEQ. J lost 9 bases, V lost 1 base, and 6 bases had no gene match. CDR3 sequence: CASSQVGTGVREQFF. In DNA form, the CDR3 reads TGTGCCAGCAGCCAAGTCGGGACAGGGGTTCGTGAGCAGTTCTTC.

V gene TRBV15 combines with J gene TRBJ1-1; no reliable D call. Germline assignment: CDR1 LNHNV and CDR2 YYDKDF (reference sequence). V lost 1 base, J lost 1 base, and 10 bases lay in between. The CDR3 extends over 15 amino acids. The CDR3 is CATSRVSPGNTEAFF. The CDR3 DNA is TGTGCCACCAGCAGAGTTTCTCCGGGGAACACTGAAGCTTTCTTT. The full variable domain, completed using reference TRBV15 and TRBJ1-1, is DAMVIQNPRYQVTQFGKPVTLSCSQTLNHNVMYWYQQKSSQAPKLLFHYYDKDFNNEADTPDNFQSRRPNTSFCFLDIRSPGLGDTAMYLCATSRVSPGNTEAFFGQGTRLTVV.

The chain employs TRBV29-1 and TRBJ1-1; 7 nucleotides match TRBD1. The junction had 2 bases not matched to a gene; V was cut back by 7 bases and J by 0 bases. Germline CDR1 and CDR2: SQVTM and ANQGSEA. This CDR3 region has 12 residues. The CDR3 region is CSGGQMNTEAFF. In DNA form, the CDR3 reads TGCAGCGGGGGACAGATGAACACTGAAGCTTTCTTT.

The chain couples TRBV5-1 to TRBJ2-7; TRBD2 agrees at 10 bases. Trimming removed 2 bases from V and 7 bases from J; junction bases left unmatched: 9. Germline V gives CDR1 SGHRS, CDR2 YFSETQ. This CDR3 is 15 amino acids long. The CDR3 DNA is TGCGCCAGCAGCTTTACTAGCGGGGTCGGCGGGGAGCAGTACTTC. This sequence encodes CASSFTSGVGGEQYF.

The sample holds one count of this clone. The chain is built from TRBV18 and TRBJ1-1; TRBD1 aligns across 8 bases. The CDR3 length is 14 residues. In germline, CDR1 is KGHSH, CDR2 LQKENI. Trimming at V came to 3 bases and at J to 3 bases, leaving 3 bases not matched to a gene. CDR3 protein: CASSPGQGHTEAFF. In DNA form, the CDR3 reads TGTGCCAGCTCACCCGGACAGGGACACACTGAAGCTTTCTTT.

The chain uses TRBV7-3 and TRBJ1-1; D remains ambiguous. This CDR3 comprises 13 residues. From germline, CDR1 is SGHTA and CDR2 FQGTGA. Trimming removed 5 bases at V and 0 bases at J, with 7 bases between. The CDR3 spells CASSETVNTEAFF. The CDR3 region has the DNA TGTGCCAGCAGCGAAACGGTGAACACTGAAGCTTTCTTT.

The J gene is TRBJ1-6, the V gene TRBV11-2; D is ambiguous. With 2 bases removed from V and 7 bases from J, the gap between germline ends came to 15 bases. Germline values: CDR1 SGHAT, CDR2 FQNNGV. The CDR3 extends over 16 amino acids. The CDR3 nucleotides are TGTGCCAGCAGCTTAATCCCGAGGGCCGAAAATTCACCCCTCCACTTT. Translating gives CASSLIPRAENSPLHF.

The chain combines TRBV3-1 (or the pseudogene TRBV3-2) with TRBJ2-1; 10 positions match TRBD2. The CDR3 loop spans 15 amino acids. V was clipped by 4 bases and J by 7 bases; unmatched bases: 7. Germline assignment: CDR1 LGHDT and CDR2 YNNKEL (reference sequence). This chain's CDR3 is CASSRPSGRGNEQFF. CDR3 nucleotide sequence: TGTGCCAGCAGCCGACCTAGCGGGAGAGGGAATGAGCAGTTCTTC.

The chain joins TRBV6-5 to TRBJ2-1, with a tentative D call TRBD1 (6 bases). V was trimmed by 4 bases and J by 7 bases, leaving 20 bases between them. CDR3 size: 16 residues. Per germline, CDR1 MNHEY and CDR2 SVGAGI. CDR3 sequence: CASSWRSTAGVNEQFF. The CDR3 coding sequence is TGTGCCAGCAGTTGGAGAAGCACGGCAGGGGTAAATGAGCAGTTCTTC.

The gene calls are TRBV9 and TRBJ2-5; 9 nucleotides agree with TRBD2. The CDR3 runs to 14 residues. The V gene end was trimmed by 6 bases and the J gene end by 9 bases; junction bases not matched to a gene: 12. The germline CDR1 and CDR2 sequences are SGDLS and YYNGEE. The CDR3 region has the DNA TGTGCCAGCAATCGTGCGGCGGGAGGGCCGGCCCAGTACTTC. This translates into CASNRAAGGPAQYF. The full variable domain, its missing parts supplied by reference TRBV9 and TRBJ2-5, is DSGVTQTPKHLITATGQRVTLRCSPRSGDLSVYWYQQSLDQGLQFLIQYYNGEERAKGNILERFSAQQFPDLHSELNLSSLELGDSALYFCASNRAAGGPAQYFGPGTRLLVL.

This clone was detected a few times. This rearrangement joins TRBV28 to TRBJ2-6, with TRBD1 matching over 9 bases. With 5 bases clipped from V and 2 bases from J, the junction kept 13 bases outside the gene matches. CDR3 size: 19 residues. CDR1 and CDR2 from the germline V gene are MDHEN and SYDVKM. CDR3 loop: CASSILSLQGAPGANVLTF. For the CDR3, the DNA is TGTGCCAGCAGTATCCTCTCGCTACAGGGGGCGCCTGGGGCCAACGTCCTGACTTTC.

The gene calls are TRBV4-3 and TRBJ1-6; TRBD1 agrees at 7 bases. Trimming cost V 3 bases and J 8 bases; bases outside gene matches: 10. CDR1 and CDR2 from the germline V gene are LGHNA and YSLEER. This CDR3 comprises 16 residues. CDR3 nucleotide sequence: TGCGCCAGCAGCCAGGATCCCGGGACAGATTATTCACCCCTCCACTTT. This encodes CASSQDPGTDYSPLHF.

CDR3 coding DNA: TGTGCCACTAATAGCGGGAGCTCCTACGAGCAGTACTTC. Translating gives CATNSGSSYEQYF. The rearrangement uses TRBV10-3 and TRBJ2-7; 9 bases are a match to TRBD2. The V gene end was trimmed by 10 bases and the J gene end by 0 bases; junction bases not matched to a gene: 4. This CDR3 has 13 residues. Germline CDR1 ENHRY, CDR2 SYGVKD.

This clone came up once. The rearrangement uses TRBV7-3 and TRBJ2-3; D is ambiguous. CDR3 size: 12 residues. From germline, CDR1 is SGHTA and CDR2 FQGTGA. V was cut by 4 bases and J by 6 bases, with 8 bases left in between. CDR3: CASSSVDDTQYF. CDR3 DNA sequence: TGTGCCAGCAGCTCAGTTGATGATACGCAGTATTTT.

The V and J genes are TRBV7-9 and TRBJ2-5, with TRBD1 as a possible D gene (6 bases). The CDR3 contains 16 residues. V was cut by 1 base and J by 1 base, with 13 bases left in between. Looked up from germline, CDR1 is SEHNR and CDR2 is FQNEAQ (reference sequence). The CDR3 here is CASSLGAGTPQETQYF. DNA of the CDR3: TGTGCCAGCAGCTTAGGGGCCGGGACACCCCAAGAGACCCAGTACTTC.

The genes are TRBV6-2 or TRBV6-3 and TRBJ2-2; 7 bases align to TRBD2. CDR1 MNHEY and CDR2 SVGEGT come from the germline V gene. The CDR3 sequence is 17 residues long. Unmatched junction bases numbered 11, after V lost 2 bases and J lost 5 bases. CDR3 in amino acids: CASSYLPGTTVTGELFF. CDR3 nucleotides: TGTGCCAGCAGTTACCTCCCGGGGACTACCGTTACCGGGGAGCTGTTTTTT.

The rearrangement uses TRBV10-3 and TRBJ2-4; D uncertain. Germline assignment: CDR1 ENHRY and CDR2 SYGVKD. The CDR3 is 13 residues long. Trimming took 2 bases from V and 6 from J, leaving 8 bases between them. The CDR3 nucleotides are TGTGCCATCAGTGAGGGAGTACTAAACATTCAGTACTTC. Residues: CAISEGVLNIQYF.

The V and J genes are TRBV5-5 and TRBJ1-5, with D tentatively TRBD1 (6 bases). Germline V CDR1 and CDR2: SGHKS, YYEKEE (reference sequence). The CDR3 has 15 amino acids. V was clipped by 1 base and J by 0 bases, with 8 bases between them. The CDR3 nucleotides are TGTGCCAGCAGCTTGACAGGGAATAGCAATCAGCCCCAGCATTTT. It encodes CASSLTGNSNQPQHF.

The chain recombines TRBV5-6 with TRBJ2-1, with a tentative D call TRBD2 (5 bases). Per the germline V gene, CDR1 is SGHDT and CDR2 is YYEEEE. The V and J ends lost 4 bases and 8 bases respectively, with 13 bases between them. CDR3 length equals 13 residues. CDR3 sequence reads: CASSQRWGDEQFF. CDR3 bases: TGTGCCAGCAGCCAGCGGTGGGGTGATGAGCAGTTCTTC.